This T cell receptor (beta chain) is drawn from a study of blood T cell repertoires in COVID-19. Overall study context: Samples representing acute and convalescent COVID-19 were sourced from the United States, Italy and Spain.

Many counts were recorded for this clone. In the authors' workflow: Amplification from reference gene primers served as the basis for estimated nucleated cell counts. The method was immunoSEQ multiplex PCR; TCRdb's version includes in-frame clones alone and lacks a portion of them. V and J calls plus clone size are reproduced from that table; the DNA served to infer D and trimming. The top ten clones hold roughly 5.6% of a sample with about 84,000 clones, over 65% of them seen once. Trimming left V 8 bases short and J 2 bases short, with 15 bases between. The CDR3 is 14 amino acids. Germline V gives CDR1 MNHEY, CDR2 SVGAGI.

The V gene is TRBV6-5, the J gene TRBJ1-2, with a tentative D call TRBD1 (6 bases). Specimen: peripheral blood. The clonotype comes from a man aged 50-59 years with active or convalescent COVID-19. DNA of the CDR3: TGTGCCAGCCTAGGGGGACGGGGCAACTATGGCTACACCTTC. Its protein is CASLGGRGNYGYTF.